These 30 T cell receptor beta chains were all obtained from the same sample, sequenced in a study of T-cell memory formation after mild COVID-19 (dated by TCRdb to about 2021). The library was generated by 5' RACE. Sequencing used an Illumina NovaSeq 6000. Starting from the raw public reads, TCRdb applied fastp trimming at Q25, assembled clones with MiXCR and retained in-frame beta chains. Every CDR3 protein is listed once, alongside the most common genes and DNA of its rows. Within this sample are around 370,000 distinct CDR3 sequences, with over 20% of them counted one time only. Approximately 12% of the sample is held by the ten biggest clonotypes. The source material was PBMCs or a T cell subset sorted from them (not recorded which). These receptors all stem from an adult woman who had mild COVID-19 (a few samples of this study predate the infection). The sample titles of this study are shuffled in the database, so cell type and time point are left out; the donor was told from shared clones.

This clonotype has just a few counts. J is TRBJ2-7 and V is TRBV27; 8 nucleotides align to TRBD2. The V and J ends lost 2 bases and 3 bases, in that order; junction bases with no gene match: 12. This CDR3 region has 17 residues. In germline, CDR1 is MNHEY, CDR2 SMNVEV (reference sequence). The DNA for the CDR3 is TGTGCCAGCAGTTTAACCTCTCTAGCGGGCGGCTTCTACGAGCAGTACTTC. It translates to CASSLTSLAGGFYEQYF.

This clonotype showed up just a few times. The V and J genes are TRBV7-2 and TRBJ2-1, with 7 bases aligning to TRBD2. The CDR3 totals 15 residues. Germline V lookup: CDR1 SGHTA, CDR2 FQGNSA. The J segment lost 3 bases and the V segment lost 8 bases, leaving 10 bases of the junction unmatched. CDR3 loop: CASRSIAGLYNEQFF. CDR3 nucleotides: TGTGCCAGCCGGAGCATAGCGGGTCTCTACAATGAGCAGTTCTTC.

This clonotype was detected a few times. The chain employs TRBV30 and TRBJ2-1; D uncertain. Germline loops: CDR1 GTSNPN, CDR2 SVGIG (reference sequence). This CDR3 contains 12 residues. Trimming shortened V by 2 bases and J by 10 bases, and 12 bases separated the two germline ends. In DNA, the CDR3 is TGTGCCTGGAGTCAGCCCCAGGTCGAGCAGTTCTTC. Encoded protein: CAWSQPQVEQFF.

The chain uses TRBV3-1 and TRBJ2-3, with D perhaps matching TRBD2 (6 bases). This CDR3 region has 15 residues. The ends were cut back, 0 bases at V and 6 bases at J, with 13 bases in the middle. CDR1 and CDR2 (germline): LGHDT, YNNKEL (reference sequence). DNA for the CDR3: TGTGCCAGCAGCCAAGAGGGAGGACCCCACGATACGCAGTATTTT. This translates into CASSQEGGPHDTQYF.

This chain joins TRBV7-6 and TRBJ2-2; 7 nucleotides line up with TRBD2. This CDR3 has 15 amino acids. The germline V gene has CDR1 SGHVS and CDR2 FNYEAQ. The junction had 5 bases not matched to a gene; V was cut back by 3 bases and J by 4 bases. The CDR3 sequence is CASSLQGGSTGELFF. DNA of the CDR3: TGTGCCAGCAGCTTGCAGGGAGGGAGCACCGGGGAGCTGTTTTTT.

This clonotype was seen a few times. This rearrangement joins TRBV24-1 to TRBJ2-5; D not certain. Germline V lookup: CDR1 KGHDR, CDR2 SFDVKD. This CDR3 is built from 17 residues. V lost 2 bases, J lost 3 bases, and 18 bases lay in between. The CDR3, as DNA: TGTGCCACCAGTGATTATAAGACCCCCATGACTGAAGAGACCCAGTACTTC. Translation: CATSDYKTPMTEETQYF.

Sample share makes this clonotype medium-sized. The chain is built from TRBV2 and TRBJ2-7; D call uncertain. Germline V gene lookup returns CDR1 SNHLY and CDR2 FYNNEI. V shed 3 bases and J shed 3 bases, with 6 bases lying between them. The CDR3 extends over 12 amino acids. CDR3 nucleotide sequence: TGTGCCAGCAGTGAGGACGGCTACGAGCAGTACTTC. It translates to CASSEDGYEQYF.

V gene TRBV5-1 combines with J gene TRBJ1-2; 10 bases map to TRBD1. The length of the CDR3 is 15 residues. Unmatched junction bases numbered 9, after V lost 2 bases and J lost 8 bases. Germline V gene sequence: CDR1 SGHRS, CDR2 YFSETQ. The chain's CDR3 is CASSLRQGAKSGYTF. The CDR3 nucleotides are TGCGCCAGCAGCTTACGACAGGGGGCAAAATCGGGCTACACCTTC. The variable domain in full, with the rest retrieved from reference TRBV5-1 and TRBJ1-2, is KAGVTQTPRYLIKTRGQQVTLSCSPISGHRSVSWYQQTPGQGLQFLFEYFSETQRNKGNFPGRFSGRQFSNSRSEMNVSTLELGDSALYLCASSLRQGAKSGYTFGSGTRLTVV.

V gene TRBV7-9 combines with J gene TRBJ2-2; D is ambiguous. The CDR3 covers 13 residues. The germline CDR1 and CDR2 sequences are SEHNR and FQNEAQ (reference sequence). Trimming pared 5 bases from V and 4 bases from J, leaving 8 bases between. CDR3 sequence reads: CASSADGTGELFF. The CDR3 DNA reads TGTGCCAGCAGCGCCGACGGCACCGGGGAGCTGTTTTTT.

This clonotype was seen only a few times. The chain joins TRBV6-5 to TRBJ1-1, with a tentative D call TRBD1 (5 bases). In germline, CDR1 is MNHEY, CDR2 SVGAGI. Trimming took 5 bases from V and 0 from J, leaving 10 bases between them. CDR3 length: 14 amino acids. As DNA, the CDR3 is TGTGCCAGCAGTATGACAGATATGAACACTGAAGCTTTCTTT. Its protein is CASSMTDMNTEAFF.

The chain recombines TRBV6-2 or TRBV6-3 with TRBJ2-7, with D possibly matching TRBD1 (6 bases). V was pared by 2 bases and J by 2 bases, with 16 bases between. CDR1 and CDR2 (germline): MNHEY, SVGEGT. This CDR3 contains 16 residues. As DNA, the CDR3 is TGTGCCAGCAGTTACCCTGGGGGCGGTCTTCCCTACGAGCAGTACTTC. Protein sequence: CASSYPGGGLPYEQYF.

There are a few counts of this clonotype. This chain links TRBV7-3 with TRBJ2-3; D may be TRBD2 (6 bases). The CDR3 runs 13 residues. With 1 base removed from V and 6 bases from J, the gap between germline ends came to 8 bases. The germline gives CDR1 SGHTA, CDR2 FQGTGA. CDR3 sequence: CASSLMRDDTQYF. In DNA form, the CDR3 reads TGTGCCAGCAGCTTAATGCGGGACGATACGCAGTATTTT.

This chain links TRBV7-3 with TRBJ2-1, with unresolved D. Trimming removed 2 bases at V and 3 bases at J, with 8 bases between. Germline V CDR1 and CDR2: SGHTA, FQGTGA. The CDR3 contains 14 residues. In nucleotides, the CDR3 is TGTGCCAGCAGCTTAGATGTCCTCTACAATGAGCAGTTCTTC. Translating it yields CASSLDVLYNEQFF.

In its sample, this clonotype was seen a few times. V gene TRBV30 combines with J gene TRBJ2-5; 14 bases line up with TRBD2. Per germline, CDR1 GTSNPN and CDR2 SVGIG (reference sequence). The CDR3 spans 17 residues. The V and J ends lost 4 bases and 2 bases, in that order; junction bases with no gene match: 9. The CDR3 sequence: CAWKGLAGERGQETQYF. The CDR3 region has the DNA TGTGCCTGGAAGGGACTAGCGGGAGAGAGGGGACAAGAGACCCAGTACTTC.

There are a few counts of this clonotype. The rearrangement uses TRBV5-6 and TRBJ2-3; no definite D call. The CDR3 is made up of 15 amino acids. Trimming stripped 4 bases from V and 0 bases from J, with 12 bases between. CDR1 and CDR2 (germline): SGHDT, YYEEEE. CDR3: CASSPLQLSTDTQYF. In DNA, the CDR3 is TGTGCCAGCAGCCCCTTACAGCTTAGCACAGATACGCAGTATTTT. The variable domain in full, with the rest retrieved from reference TRBV5-6 and TRBJ2-3, is DAGVTQSPTHLIKTRGQQVTLRCSPKSGHDTVSWYQQALGQGPQFIFQYYEEEERQRGNFPDRFSGHQFPNYSSELNVNALLLGDSALYLCASSPLQLSTDTQYFGPGTRLTVL.

This clonotype was seen more than once but under ten times. The gene calls are TRBV29-1 and TRBJ2-7, with 9 bases fitting TRBD2. The V gene end was trimmed by 7 bases and the J gene end by 4 bases; junction bases not matched to a gene: 8. CDR1 is SQVTM and CDR2 is ANQGSEA in the germline V gene. The CDR3 has 13 amino acids. The CDR3 nucleotides read TGCAGCGCTGGGACTAGCCCTTTATACGAGCAGTACTTC. It yields the protein CSAGTSPLYEQYF.

The V call is TRBV14, the J call TRBJ2-7; D is uncertain. The length of the CDR3 is 14 residues. The ends were cut back, 0 bases at V and 2 bases at J, with 8 bases in the middle. Germline lookup yields CDR1 SGHDN and CDR2 FVKESK. CDR3 residues: CASSQDRAAYEQYF. The DNA of the CDR3 is TGTGCCAGCAGCCAAGATCGCGCAGCCTACGAGCAGTACTTC. Full variable domain (rest looked up from reference TRBV14 and TRBJ2-7): EAGVTQFPSHSVIEKGQTVTLRCDPISGHDNLYWYRRVMGKEIKFLLHFVKESKQDESGMPNNRFLAERTGGTYSTLKVQPAELEDSGVYFCASSQDRAAYEQYFGPGTRLTVT.

Only a few counts were recorded for this clonotype. This chain uses TRBV18 with TRBJ2-1; the match to TRBD1 covers 8 bases. CDR3 length equals 15 residues. The germline V gene encodes CDR1 KGHSH and CDR2 LQKENI. Trimming cost V 6 bases and J 8 bases; bases outside gene matches: 12. DNA for the CDR3: TGTGCCAGCTCCACCGGGACAGGTAATGGCGATGAGCAGTTCTTC. Its translation is CASSTGTGNGDEQFF.

V usage is TRBV6-6 and J usage is TRBJ1-1; TRBD1 is a possible D gene (5 bases). V lost 2 bases, J lost 7 bases, and 14 bases lay in between. The length of the CDR3 is 14 residues. Germline CDR1 MNHNY, CDR2 SVGAGI (reference sequence). The CDR3 here is CASSYTNGAFEAFF. Written as DNA, the CDR3 is TGTGCCAGCAGTTACACCAACGGGGCGTTTGAAGCTTTCTTT.

This clonotype was recorded many times. The V gene is TRBV7-3, the J gene TRBJ1-6, with D unclear. With 5 bases removed from V and 0 bases from J, the gap between germline ends came to 8 bases. The CDR3 length is 15 residues. Germline loops: CDR1 SGHTA, CDR2 FQGTGA. The CDR3 loop reads CASSLGPSYNSPLHF. CDR3 coding DNA: TGTGCCAGCAGCCTAGGGCCCTCCTATAATTCACCCCTCCACTTT. Full variable domain (missing parts from reference TRBV7-3 and TRBJ1-6): GAGVSQTPSNKVTEKGKYVELRCDPISGHTALYWYRQSLGQGPEFLIYFQGTGAADDSGLPNDRFFAVRPEGSVSTLKIQRTERGDSAVYLCASSLGPSYNSPLHFGNGTRLTVT.

This clonotype was observed a few times. This chain connects TRBV4-3 to TRBJ1-1, with D possibly being TRBD1 (6 bases). Germline V CDR1 and CDR2: LGHNA, YSLEER. The CDR3 runs 15 residues. The V gene lost 3 bases and the J gene lost 5 bases, with 16 bases spanning the gap. The CDR3 coding sequence is TGCGCCAGCAGCCATGCCGACAGGTCGGGGACTGAAGCTTTCTTT. This sequence encodes CASSHADRSGTEAFF.

The sample holds a few counts of this clonotype. The rearrangement links TRBV11-3 to TRBJ2-3, with TRBD1 matching 10 bases. Germline V gene lookup returns CDR1 SGHNT and CDR2 YENEEA. This CDR3 is 15 amino acids long. The junction had 5 bases not matched to a gene; V was cut back by 5 bases and J by 3 bases. Written as DNA, the CDR3 is TGTGCCAGCAGCCCAGCGGGACAGGGGACAGATACGCAGTATTTT. It yields the protein CASSPAGQGTDTQYF. The variable domain in full, completed from reference TRBV11-3 and TRBJ2-3, reads EAGVVQSPRYKIIEKKQPVAFWCNPISGHNTLYWYLQNLGQGPELLIRYENEEAVDDSQLPKDRFSAERLKGVDSTLKIQPAELGDSAVYLCASSPAGQGTDTQYFGPGTRLTVL.

The V and J genes are TRBV7-6 and TRBJ2-1; D is undetermined. The CDR3 runs 13 residues. Germline CDR1 SGHVS, CDR2 FNYEAQ. Deletions cut 1 base from V and 6 bases from J, with 7 bases between. CDR3 sequence: CASSLDLFNEQFF. In DNA, the CDR3 is TGTGCCAGCAGCTTAGACCTCTTCAATGAGCAGTTCTTC.

V usage is TRBV7-2 and J usage is TRBJ2-3, with TRBD1 matching 10 bases. The germline CDR1 and CDR2 sequences are SGHTA and FQGNSA. There are 15 residues in the CDR3. With 5 bases clipped from V and 5 bases from J, the junction kept 7 bases outside the gene matches. The CDR3 DNA reads as TGTGCCAGCAGCCCCCGACAGGGGGCCGGAGATACGCAGTATTTT. This sequence encodes CASSPRQGAGDTQYF.

This clonotype occurred a few times. The CDR3 region is CASSRGISDTQYF. CDR3 DNA: TGCGCCAGCAGCCGGGGTATTTCAGATACGCAGTATTTT. This rearrangement joins TRBV4-1 to TRBJ2-3; D gene uncertain. The CDR3 runs to 13 residues. Trimming shortened V by 4 bases and J by 4 bases, and 9 bases separated the two germline ends. The V gene's germline CDR1 is MGHRA and CDR2 YSYEKL.

V gene TRBV7-8 combines with J gene TRBJ2-1, with 8 positions matching TRBD2. The CDR3 totals 17 residues. The germline CDR1 and CDR2 sequences are SGHVS and FQNEAQ. J was trimmed by 4 bases and V by 1 base; bases with no gene match: 9. This CDR3 is CASSLVGSGKGYNEQFF. The CDR3 DNA reads TGTGCCAGCAGCTTAGTGGGTAGCGGGAAAGGTTACAATGAGCAGTTCTTC.

J is TRBJ1-1 and V is TRBV7-2; D unresolved. This CDR3 spans 13 amino acids. The ends were cut back, 2 bases at V and 8 bases at J, with 12 bases in the middle. The V gene's germline CDR1 is SGHTA and CDR2 FQGNSA. The CDR3 DNA sequence: TGTGCCAGCAGCTTAAGGAGTATCACAGAAGCTTTCTTT. Its translation is CASSLRSITEAFF.

The sample holds a few counts of this clonotype. The chain is built from TRBV12-3 or TRBV12-4 and TRBJ2-7; D not resolved. Trimming took 7 bases from V and 0 from J, leaving 10 bases between them. The CDR3 consists of 13 residues. As DNA, the CDR3 is TGTGCCAGCAAGGGCCTGAGCTCCTACGAGCAGTACTTC. The encoded protein is CASKGLSSYEQYF.

This clonotype has just a few counts. The rearrangement joins TRBV24-1 to TRBJ2-1; 10 bases agree with TRBD2. The CDR3 covers 17 residues. With V trimmed by 0 bases and J by 4 bases, 5 bases remained unmatched. Germline V gene lookup returns CDR1 KGHDR and CDR2 SFDVKD. CDR3 sequence (DNA): TGTGCCACCAGTGATTTGCAGCGGGAGGGCCAATACAATGAGCAGTTCTTC. Its translation: CATSDLQREGQYNEQFF.

V gene TRBV18 combines with J gene TRBJ1-1; D perhaps matches TRBD1 (5 bases). Deletions cut 4 bases from V and 1 base from J, with 7 bases between. Germline CDR1 KGHSH, CDR2 LQKENI. This CDR3 has 13 amino acids. In nucleotides, the CDR3 is TGTGCCAGCTCACAGGGGAAGAACACTGAAGCTTTCTTT. Translating it yields CASSQGKNTEAFF.